This record looks at one T cell receptor (beta chain) sequence and its context. Its antigen is currently not known. The sample holds no much larger clone one base away, and base qualities are not on file. The entry originates in a study of shared clonotypes between healthy human individuals (dated by TCRdb to 2020 to 2022). About the full investigation: A couple of women and a few men aged 18 to 49 years were included in the cohort. For each donor, CD4 naive and CD4 memory were each given three plates, CD8 naive was given two plates, and CD8 memory was given one plate. To estimate repertoire size and how much clonotypes are shared between individuals, the study performed deep sequencing of blood TCR repertoires from 4 to 6 healthy adults. Libraries were prepared and TCR repertoires were sequenced by different laboratories using diverse techniques, in order to increase sequencing depth and limit assay-specific biases. Leukapheresis yielded between about 0.85 and 9.5 billion PBMCs per donor.

Paper-wide results and their limitations: Compared with non-shared clonotypes, the clonotypes found in all four sorted-subset donors had higher generation probabilities. Even with the large sequencing depth, rarefaction of the sorted-subset datasets indicated that sequencing was incomplete. Because the study included a small number of donors, the genetic and exposure-history diversity represented was limited. Only blood was sampled, and tissue TCR repertoires likely differ from those in blood. Across a handful of donors, approximately 5% of naive CD4, approximately 3.6% of naive CD8, approximately 2.5% of memory CD4, and 0.4% of memory CD8 clonotypes were shared. Naive subsets generally had larger estimated clonotype richness than memory subsets did. Pairwise subsampling indicated that sequencing depth was expected to affect the degree of clonotype sharing among donors.

The donors were healthy, HIV-negative adults with no recently reported acute infections or vaccinations. Only Caucasian adults living in Nashville, Tennessee, USA were represented among the donors. CD4+ T cells were enriched by magnetic negative selection; naive cells were then positively selected on CD45RA, and the negative fraction formed the memory subset. After blood collection by leukapheresis, PBMCs were isolated using Ficoll-Histopaque density gradient centrifugation and then cryopreserved in the vapor phase of liquid nitrogen. Purity and quantity of every magnetically sorted T cell population were checked by analytical flow cytometry. Genomic DNA was isolated from each sorted fraction and quantified by UV absorbance on a Nanodrop 2000c. Using the deep immunoSEQ assay, TCR CDR3 regions were amplified from genomic DNA by multiplex PCR. Extracted genomic DNA from each cell subset was spread evenly across all wells of several immunoSEQ 96-well plates, with each plate serving as a replicate. For sorted subsets, around 0.2 ug genomic DNA, equal to 30,000 or so T cell genomes, was loaded into each replicate PCR. Purified libraries were quantified with a Qubit 3.0 fluorometer, sized on a Bioanalyzer 2100, and re-quantified with the KAPA Library Quantification kit. Every immunoSEQ 96-well plate was sequenced on a dedicated single-read 150-cycle Illumina NextSeq 550 flow cell. In the paper's pipeline: Because the immunoSEQ output held only junctional sequences and lacked quality scores, the filtering could not match the filtering applied to full-length reads. Sequences were annotated with PyIR, a Python wrapper for IgBLAST v1.9, using IMGT germline references to assign V/J genes and CDR3. Reads were filtered out if the reads had weak V/J assignments (E-value above 1e-6), no CDR3, stop codons, out-of-frame junctions, or ambiguous translated residues. V3J clonotypes were defined as sequences sharing an identical inferred V gene, J gene, and CDR3 amino acid sequence. Percentage overlap between repertoires was calculated by dividing the number of shared unique clonotypes by the size of the smaller repertoire. Repertoire richness was assessed with RTK rarefaction, the Chao1 estimator, and Recon v2.1 estimates of unobserved clonotypes. Generation probabilities were computed with OLGA for all TCRbeta clonotypes obtained by the gDNA method from several donors. This immuneACCESS table, as held by TCRdb, lists in-frame sequences with V and J called but not all clones. Of the missing ones, under half trace to an unresolved V gene in checked studies; the others have no known cause. V and J calls and clone size come straight from that table; D and trimming were deduced from the DNA. For this sample there are some 500,000 clones; roughly 95% appear just once. Together, the top ten hold 0.05% to 0.08% of the sample.

The germline V gene encodes CDR1 KGHSH and CDR2 LQKENI. V and J are truncated by 3 bases and 6 bases respectively, leaving an intervening sequence of 15 bases. From cysteine to phenylalanine, the CDR3 is 14 amino acids long. Of all the DNA, just the CDR3 is kept, 42 bases in frame from base 1. The sequence joins TRBV18 to TRBJ2-7; the D gene assignment is ambiguous. The material sequenced was naive CD4+ T cells sorted from blood. The sample's cell subset or site label is to be understood as: CD45RA+ positively selected. This sequence originates from a woman aged 25 to 39 in good health. The CDR3 reads CASSPSGNRVEQYF. The nucleotide sequence reads TGTGCCAGCTCACCGAGTGGGAATCGAGTCGAGCAGTACTTC.